The 12 T cell receptor beta chains in this list originate from one sample, sequenced in a study of response to subunit inactivated influenza vaccine. Each CDR3 protein is one row after TCRdb ran MiXCR on the RT-PCR reads. The table includes hundreds of thousands of distinct CDR3 sequences, around 14% detected once. The sample here was PBMCs from blood, taken roughly 12 days after vaccination. The receptors derive from a middle-aged man who received an inactivated influenza vaccine.

J is TRBJ2-1 and V is TRBV27; weak D call: TRBD2 (6 bases). There are 14 residues in the CDR3. The germline V and J ends were trimmed by 3 bases and 8 bases, with 14 bases remaining between them. Germline V gives CDR1 MNHEY, CDR2 SMNVEV (reference sequence). The CDR3 nucleotides are TGTGCCAGCAGTTTTTCCGGCGGGATCTATGAGCAGTTCTTC. Amino acids: CASSFSGGIYEQFF.

This clonotype was counted a few times. V usage is TRBV10-3 and J usage is TRBJ1-1, with a weak D call TRBD1 (6 bases). CDR3 length: 16 residues. Per the germline V gene, CDR1 is ENHRY and CDR2 is SYGVKD. Trimming took off 2 bases at V and 4 bases at J, with 17 bases between the two ends. CDR3 DNA sequence: TGTGCCATCAGTGAGCCTTACCAGGGGAGGAGCACTGAAGCTTTCTTT. Amino acid sequence: CAISEPYQGRSTEAFF.

V is TRBV24-1 and J is TRBJ2-5; maybe TRBD2 (6 bases). Deletions cut 6 bases from V and 5 bases from J, with 15 bases between. Germline lookup yields CDR1 KGHDR and CDR2 SFDVKD. The CDR3 is 14 residues long. In nucleotides, the CDR3 is TGTGCCACCAGTCTAACGGGGGAGGCGGAGACCCAGTACTTC. As protein: CATSLTGEAETQYF.

This sequence joins TRBV5-1 and TRBJ2-7, with a tentative D call TRBD2 (5 bases). Trimming stripped 3 bases from V and 2 bases from J, with 12 bases between. The CDR3 covers 14 residues. Germline CDR1 SGHRS, CDR2 YFSETQ. The CDR3 is CASSSDFRPYEQYF. CDR3 nucleotides: TGCGCCAGCAGCTCGGACTTCCGACCCTACGAGCAGTACTTC. Combining the CDR3 with reference TRBV5-1 and TRBJ2-7 gives the whole variable domain KAGVTQTPRYLIKTRGQQVTLSCSPISGHRSVSWYQQTPGQGLQFLFEYFSETQRNKGNFPGRFSGRQFSNSRSEMNVSTLELGDSALYLCASSSDFRPYEQYFGPGTRLTVT.

In this sample, this clonotype turned up a few times. V is TRBV20-1 and J is TRBJ2-4; tentatively, D is TRBD2 (5 bases). CDR1 DFQATT and CDR2 SNEGSKA come from the germline V gene (reference sequence). CDR3 length: 14 residues. Trimming shortened V by 2 bases and J by 7 bases, and 15 bases separated the two germline ends. The CDR3 is CSARSLRRGNIQYF. The CDR3 region has the DNA TGCAGTGCTAGATCTCTCCGGAGAGGGAACATTCAGTACTTC.

This clonotype was counted only a few times. V is TRBV20-1 and J is TRBJ1-2; the D is unclear. The V gene lost 0 bases and the J gene lost 0 bases, with 5 bases spanning the gap. Germline V lookup: CDR1 DFQATT, CDR2 SNEGSKA (reference sequence). The CDR3 extends over 13 amino acids. The CDR3 here is CSARDKPNYGYTF. The CDR3 nucleotides read TGCAGTGCTAGAGATAAGCCTAACTATGGCTACACCTTC.

This clonotype was counted ten times or more. The J gene is TRBJ2-7, the V gene TRBV29-1; tentative D call: TRBD2 (5 bases). V lost 1 base and J lost 4, with 8 bases in between. The germline CDR1 and CDR2 sequences are SQVTM and ANQGSEA. The CDR3 length is 12 residues. In nucleotides, the CDR3 is TGCAGCGTTGAAGGAGACTATTACGAGCAGTACTTC. This gives the protein CSVEGDYYEQYF.

A few counts support this clonotype. This chain joins TRBV10-1 and TRBJ2-2; D gene ambiguous. The CDR3 extends over 16 amino acids. V gave up 5 bases and J gave up 1 base, with 14 bases separating them. Germline V gene sequence: CDR1 WNHNN, CDR2 SYGVQD (reference sequence). The CDR3 spells CASSTTTGLNTGELFF. For the CDR3, the DNA is TGCGCCAGCAGTACTACGACTGGATTGAACACCGGGGAGCTGTTTTTT.

The table lists this clonotype with many counts. The rearrangement uses TRBV6-5 and TRBJ1-2; 7 nucleotides agree with TRBD1. The V gene's germline CDR1 is MNHEY and CDR2 SVGAGI. V lost 0 bases, J lost 6 bases, and 4 bases stayed unmatched. This CDR3 has 14 residues. The chain's CDR3 is CASSYSGGANGYTF. The CDR3 DNA follows: TGTGCCAGCAGTTACTCAGGGGGCGCGAATGGCTACACCTTC.

The chain joins TRBV5-5 to TRBJ1-1, with 11 bases lining up with TRBD1. V shed 5 bases, J shed 4 bases, and the junction held 4 bases outside the gene matches. This CDR3 has 14 residues. The V gene's germline CDR1 is SGHKS and CDR2 YYEKEE (reference sequence). CDR3 in amino acids: CASRYGTGGTEAFF. CDR3 sequence (DNA): TGTGCCAGCAGATACGGGACAGGGGGCACTGAAGCTTTCTTT.

The rearrangement links TRBV7-9 to TRBJ2-3; D call uncertain. Per the germline V gene, CDR1 is SEHNR and CDR2 is FQNEAQ (reference sequence). V was trimmed by 1 base and J by 4 bases, leaving 9 bases between them. CDR3 length: 14 amino acids. The CDR3 loop reads CASSLGLGADTQYF. The CDR3 DNA reads TGTGCCAGCAGCTTAGGATTAGGCGCAGATACGCAGTATTTT.

The chain links TRBV28 to TRBJ2-5; tentatively, D is TRBD1 (5 bases). The V gene lost 3 bases and the J gene lost 5 bases, with 16 bases spanning the gap. In germline, CDR1 is MDHEN, CDR2 SYDVKM. The CDR3 runs 15 residues. The CDR3 nucleotides are TGTGCCAGCAGTTTTTCAATACACAGGTTCGAGACCCAGTACTTC. Translated: CASSFSIHRFETQYF.